This TCR beta chain was captured by sequencing in a study of T cell responses to AZD1222 COVID-19 vaccine. Germline V lookup: CDR1 MNHNS, CDR2 SASEGT. The CDR3 consists of 14 residues. As for this clone: An end of the junction differs from the germline gene, which may be a read error.

Only in-frame clones appear in the TCRdb table, and some are missing; sequencing was by immunoSEQ multiplex PCR. The top ten hold 15% to 20% of the sample, which has about 120,000 clones, around 84% seen once. The source is an adult who received the AZD1222 COVID-19 vaccine. Sequencing was performed on peripheral blood, taken 28 days after the second AZD1222 dose. This chain joins TRBV6-1 and TRBJ1-2; 7 nucleotides align to TRBD1. CDR3 protein: CASSEGVNRGRSAF. As DNA, the CDR3 is TGTGCCAGCAGTGAAGGGGTTAACAGGGGCCGCTCCGCCTTC.